What follows are 4 T cell receptor beta chains derived from one specimen sequenced in a study of cytomegalovirus exposure and HLA in healthy donors. 60 Vbeta and 13 Jbeta primers were used in PCR. Generated by immunoSEQ multiplex PCR, the TCRdb table keeps only in-frame clones and is missing some. Of around 150,000 clones in the sample, roughly 75% were seen once. Source material: PBMCs. The receptors shown here come from a man aged 30 to 39 in good health and CMV-seronegative.

This chain links TRBV28 with TRBJ2-1; TRBD1 might be the D (6 bases). V was cut by 7 bases and J by 7 bases, with 11 bases left in between. CDR1 is MDHEN, CDR2 SYDVKM, per germline. The CDR3 consists of 12 residues. CDR3 sequence: CASTQGLNEQFF. The CDR3 nucleotides are TGTGCCAGCACCCAGGGGTTGAATGAGCAGTTCTTC.

The rearrangement links TRBV5-4 to TRBJ1-2; D is uncertain. V was cut by 1 base and J by 5 bases, with 6 bases left in between. The CDR3 has 12 amino acids. The V gene's germline CDR1 is SGHNT and CDR2 YYREEE (reference sequence). Written as DNA, the CDR3 is TGTGCCAGCAGCTTGCCGGGGTATGGCTACACCTTC. It is translated as CASSLPGYGYTF.

The chain has TRBV2 and TRBJ2-5; D is undetermined. The CDR3 runs to 15 residues. Trimming stripped 2 bases from V and 8 bases from J, with 18 bases between. Germline V lookup: CDR1 SNHLY, CDR2 FYNNEI. The chain's CDR3 is CASSEPLRFVGTQYF. The CDR3, as DNA: TGTGCCAGCAGTGAACCGCTGCGGTTTGTAGGAACCCAGTACTTC.

The rearrangement joins TRBV2 to TRBJ1-1; unclear D gene. CDR3 size: 15 residues. Between the trimmed V and J ends, which lost 2 bases and 0 bases, there was a span of 10 bases. In germline, CDR1 is SNHLY, CDR2 FYNNEI. CDR3 sequence reads: CASSEYSAVNTEAFF. The CDR3, as DNA: TGTGCCAGCAGTGAATATTCGGCGGTGAACACTGAAGCTTTCTTT.